The rows below give T cell receptor beta chains drawn from one sample of a study of T cell responses to AZD1222 COVID-19 vaccine. Repertoires were generated with immunoSEQ multiplex PCR, while TCRdb's copy carries only in-frame clones and drops some. Among 150,000 to 200,000 clones listed, roughly nine tenths were seen once. The sequencing here drew on peripheral blood, taken 28 days after the second AZD1222 dose. The receptors come from an adult who received the AZD1222 COVID-19 vaccine. Both conserved end residues are part of each CDR3. D genes are given only for firm matches. Clone size appears in some rows only: once, few, many, or a class for an expanded clone.

v_gene: TRBV30; j_gene: TRBJ1-6; abundance: NA; d_gene: NA; CDR3nt: TGTGCCTGGAGTAGGGACGGGGGGATTTCACCCCTCCACTTT; CDR3aa: CAWSRDGGISPLHF
v_gene: TRBV7-9; j_gene: TRBJ1-1; abundance: NA; d_gene: TRBD1; CDR3nt: TGTGCCAGCAGCTCTCACAGGGGGCTGAACACTGAAGCTTTCTTT; CDR3aa: CASSSHRGLNTEAFF
v_gene: TRBV5-4; j_gene: TRBJ2-3; abundance: once; d_gene: NA; CDR3nt: TGTGCCAGCAGCTTGGTTGTGGGAGCTTCCACAGATACGCAGTATTTT; CDR3aa: CASSLVVGASTDTQYF
v_gene: TRBV9; j_gene: TRBJ2-1; abundance: NA; d_gene: NA; CDR3nt: TGTGCCAGCAGCGTAGTTGGGCGGAGCTCCTACAATGAGCAGTTCTTC; CDR3aa: CASSVVGRSSYNEQFF
v_gene: TRBV19; j_gene: TRBJ2-6; abundance: once; d_gene: TRBD1; CDR3nt: TGTGCCAGTAGTACCGACAGGGCCCCCGGGGCCAACGTCCTGACTTTC; CDR3aa: CASSTDRAPGANVLTF
v_gene: TRBV2; j_gene: TRBJ1-5; abundance: few; d_gene: NA; CDR3nt: TGTGCCAGCAAGAGGGGGGACAGCAATCAGCCCCAGCATTTT; CDR3aa: CASKRGDSNQPQHF
v_gene: TRBV19; j_gene: TRBJ1-2; abundance: few; d_gene: NA; CDR3nt: TGTGCCAGTAGTCTGGGACAATTGTTCTATGGCTACACCTTC; CDR3aa: CASSLGQLFYGYTF
v_gene: TRBV11-2; j_gene: TRBJ1-1; abundance: NA; d_gene: NA; CDR3nt: TGTGCCAGCAGCTTCAGGACAGCGATGAACACTGAAGCTTTCTTT; CDR3aa: CASSFRTAMNTEAFF
v_gene: TRBV2; j_gene: TRBJ2-5; abundance: NA; d_gene: NA; CDR3nt: TGTGCCAGCAGTGAAGTGGTCGTGGCGGCACAAGAGACCCAGTACTTC; CDR3aa: CASSEVVVAAQETQYF
v_gene: TRBV5-6; j_gene: TRBJ1-2; abundance: NA; d_gene: NA; CDR3nt: TGTGCCAGCAGCCCTACACAGGTTAACTATGGCTACACCTTC; CDR3aa: CASSPTQVNYGYTF